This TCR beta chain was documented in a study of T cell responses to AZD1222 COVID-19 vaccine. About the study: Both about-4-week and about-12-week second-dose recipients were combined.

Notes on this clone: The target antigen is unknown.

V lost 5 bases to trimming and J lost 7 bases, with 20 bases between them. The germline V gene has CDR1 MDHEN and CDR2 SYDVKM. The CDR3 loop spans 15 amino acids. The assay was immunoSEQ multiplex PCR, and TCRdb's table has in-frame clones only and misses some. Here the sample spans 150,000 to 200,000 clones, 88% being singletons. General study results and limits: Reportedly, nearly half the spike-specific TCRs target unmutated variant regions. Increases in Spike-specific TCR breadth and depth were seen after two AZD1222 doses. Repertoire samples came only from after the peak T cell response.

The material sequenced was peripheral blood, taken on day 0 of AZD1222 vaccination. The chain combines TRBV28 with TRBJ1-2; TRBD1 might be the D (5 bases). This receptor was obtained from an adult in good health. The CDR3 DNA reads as TGTGCCAGCAGTCCCCATCGAAGGGGACGAGGTGGCTACACCTTC. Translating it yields CASSPHRRGRGGYTF.